Given below is one TCR beta chain in context. These data are taken from a study of OX40 agonist ivuxolimab in advanced cancers. Study-wide background: At doses from 0.01 to 10 mg/kg, patients were given intravenous ivuxolimab every 2 weeks.

Trimming pared 2 bases from V and 4 bases from J, leaving 15 bases between. CDR3 length equals 15 residues. The germline V gene encodes CDR1 SGDLS and CDR2 YYNGEE. Measured with immunoSEQ multiplex PCR; TCRdb has only the in-frame clones, and not every one. Altogether tens of thousands of clones are present, about 88% being singletons, with the ten largest covering roughly 2.4%. The sequencing here drew on CD4+ or CD8+ T cells sorted from blood, taken in a trial of the OX40 agonist ivuxolimab. The sequence was obtained from an adult with an advanced solid tumor such as melanoma, head and neck, liver or kidney cancer. The chain has TRBV9 and TRBJ2-5; D is possibly TRBD2 (5 bases). The CDR3 DNA sequence: TGTGCCAGCAGCGTCGGTCTAGAGGGCACAGAGACCCAGTACTTC. Protein: CASSVGLEGTETQYF.